This record covers a single T cell receptor beta chain. Measured with immunoSEQ multiplex PCR; TCRdb has only the in-frame clones, and not every one. The data contain 30,000 to 50,000 clones, over 75% of them singletons. The V gene's germline CDR1 is GTSNPN and CDR2 SVGIG (reference sequence). Trimming shortened V by 2 bases and J by 6 bases, and 8 bases separated the two germline ends. This CDR3 has 12 residues. The data derive from a study of blood T cell repertoires in COVID-19. The rearrangement joins TRBV30 to TRBJ2-1; D may be TRBD1 (6 bases). This receptor was identified in an elderly man with active or convalescent COVID-19. What was sequenced was peripheral blood. Here the CDR3 reads CAWSLRGNEQFF. In DNA, the CDR3 is TGTGCCTGGAGTCTCAGGGGCAATGAGCAGTTCTTC.